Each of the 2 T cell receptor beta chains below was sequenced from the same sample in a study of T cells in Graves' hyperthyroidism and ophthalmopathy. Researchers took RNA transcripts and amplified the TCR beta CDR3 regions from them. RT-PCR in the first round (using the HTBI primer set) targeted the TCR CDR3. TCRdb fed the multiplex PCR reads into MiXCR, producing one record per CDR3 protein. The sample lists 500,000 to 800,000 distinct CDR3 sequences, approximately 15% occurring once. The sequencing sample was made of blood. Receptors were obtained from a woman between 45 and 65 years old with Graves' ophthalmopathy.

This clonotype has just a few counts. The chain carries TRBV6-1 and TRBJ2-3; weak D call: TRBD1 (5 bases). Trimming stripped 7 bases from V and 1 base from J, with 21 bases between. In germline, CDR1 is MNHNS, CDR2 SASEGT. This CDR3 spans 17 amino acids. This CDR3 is CASNLYPSGYGTDTQYF. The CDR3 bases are TGTGCCAGCAATCTCTACCCCTCAGGGTACGGCACAGATACGCAGTATTTT.

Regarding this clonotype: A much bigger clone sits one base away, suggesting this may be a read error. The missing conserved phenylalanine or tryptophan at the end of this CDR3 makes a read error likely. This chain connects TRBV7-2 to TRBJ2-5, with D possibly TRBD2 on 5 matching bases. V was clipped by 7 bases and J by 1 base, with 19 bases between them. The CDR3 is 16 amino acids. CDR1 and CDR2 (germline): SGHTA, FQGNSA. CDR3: CASTLSGLAAQETQYY. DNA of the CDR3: TGTGCCAGCACCCTCAGTGGGCTAGCAGCCCAAGAGACCCAGTACTAC.